This T cell receptor beta chain was captured by sequencing in a study of blood T cell repertoires in COVID-19. This clone was seen a few times. CDR1 is MDHEN, CDR2 SYDVKM, per germline. CDR3 length: 13 residues. Profiling relied on immunoSEQ multiplex PCR, and the TCRdb table lists in-frame clones only, not all of them. The sample shows about 270,000 clones, around 86% of them seen only once. The sequencing input was peripheral blood. The rearrangement uses TRBV28 and TRBJ2-7; D is perhaps TRBD2 (6 bases). This receptor was obtained from a woman aged 80 or over with COVID-19, enrolled during active disease. As DNA, the CDR3 is TGTGCCAGCAGTCCGGGGGACCGCTACGCGCAGTACGTC. Encoded protein: CASSPGDRYAQYV.